This TCR beta chain was recorded in a study of shared clonotypes between healthy human individuals. Study results and caveats: Larger richness was generally estimated for naive than memory subsets.

As defined, naive CD8 cells were CD45RO-negative and positively selected for CCR7, with terminally differentiated effector memory CD45RA+ cells excluded. Comments on this clone: What it binds is not known.

Using immunoSEQ multiplex PCR, the repertoire was profiled, and TCRdb retains in-frame clones only, with some absent. The data show nearly 2 million clones, about 95% seen once. V lost 4 bases and J lost 3; bases outside the gene matches: 10. From germline, CDR1 is SNHLY and CDR2 FYNNEI. CDR3 length equals 16 residues. Sequencing was performed on naive CD8+ T cells sorted from blood. The chain employs TRBV2 and TRBJ2-3; 7 bases align to TRBD1. The receptor's source is a man aged 18-30 years in good health. The CDR3 DNA is TGTGCCAGCAGTGGGGTAGAAGGGGGCATGACAGATACGCAGTATTTT. The encoded protein is CASSGVEGGMTDTQYF.